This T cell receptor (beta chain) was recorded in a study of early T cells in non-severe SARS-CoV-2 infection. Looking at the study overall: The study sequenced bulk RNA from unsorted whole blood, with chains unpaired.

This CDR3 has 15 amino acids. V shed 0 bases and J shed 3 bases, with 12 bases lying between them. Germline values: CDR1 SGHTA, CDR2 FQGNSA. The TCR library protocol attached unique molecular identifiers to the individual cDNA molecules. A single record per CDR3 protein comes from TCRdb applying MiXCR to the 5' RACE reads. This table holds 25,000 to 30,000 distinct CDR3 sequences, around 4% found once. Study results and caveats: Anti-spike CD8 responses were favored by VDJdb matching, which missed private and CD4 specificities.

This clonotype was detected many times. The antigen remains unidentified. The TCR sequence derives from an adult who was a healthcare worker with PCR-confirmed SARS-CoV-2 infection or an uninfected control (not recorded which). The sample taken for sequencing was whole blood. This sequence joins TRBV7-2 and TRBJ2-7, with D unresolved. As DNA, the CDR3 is TGTGCCAGCAGCTTAGCGACGGACGTGGGCTACGAGCAGTACTTC. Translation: CASSLATDVGYEQYF.